The entry below gives a single T cell receptor (beta chain) sequence along with its context. Libraries were prepared by immunoSEQ multiplex PCR; TCRdb keeps only in-frame clonotypes and omits some of them. This sample has about 150,000 clones, with just under 85% found just once. Participants had their cohort set by participant-reported clinical history. Recovered Cohort 3 donors showed two negative PCRs, clearance, or symptom resolution. This sample was included in a study of blood T cell repertoires in COVID-19. Study background: From the United States, Italy and Spain came samples of acute and convalescent COVID-19. From T cells, B-cell-depleted T cells, or PBMCs came the material, which was cDNA or gDNA.

The receptor comes from a man aged 50 to 60 who had recovered from COVID-19. Sequencing was performed on PBMCs or T cells enriched from blood (not recorded which).

In nucleotides, the CDR3 is TGTGCCAGCAGCCTACAGGGGAACCTTGGTGAGCAGTACTTC. Encoded protein: CASSLQGNLGEQYF. The chain carries TRBV14 and TRBJ2-7, with 7 nucleotides matching TRBD1. This CDR3 has 14 amino acids. J was trimmed by 7 bases and V by 4 bases; bases with no gene match: 10. Germline-derived CDR1 and CDR2 are SGHDN and FVKESK.